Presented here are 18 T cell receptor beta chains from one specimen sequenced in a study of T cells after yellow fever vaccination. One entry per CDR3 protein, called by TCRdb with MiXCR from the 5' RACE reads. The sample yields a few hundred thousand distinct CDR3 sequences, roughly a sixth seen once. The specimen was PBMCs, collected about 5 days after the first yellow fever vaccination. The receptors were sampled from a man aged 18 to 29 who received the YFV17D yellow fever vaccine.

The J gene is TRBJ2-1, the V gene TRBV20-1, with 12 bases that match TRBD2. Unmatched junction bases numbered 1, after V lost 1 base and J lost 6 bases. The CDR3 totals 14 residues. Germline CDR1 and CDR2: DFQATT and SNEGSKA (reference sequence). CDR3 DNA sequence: TGCAGTGCTAGAGCGACTAGCGGGGGCAATGAGCAGTTCTTC. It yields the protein CSARATSGGNEQFF.

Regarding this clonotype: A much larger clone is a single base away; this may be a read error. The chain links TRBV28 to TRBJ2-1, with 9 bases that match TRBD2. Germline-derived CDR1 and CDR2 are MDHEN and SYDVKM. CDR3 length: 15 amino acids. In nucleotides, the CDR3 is TGTGCCTGCAGTTTAGCGGGGGCGGGGTACAATGAGCAGTTCTTC. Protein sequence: CACSLAGAGYNEQFF.

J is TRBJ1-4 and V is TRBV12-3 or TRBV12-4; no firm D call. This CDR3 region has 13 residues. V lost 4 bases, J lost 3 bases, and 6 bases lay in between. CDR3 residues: CASSWVPNEKLFF. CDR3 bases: TGTGCCAGCAGTTGGGTGCCTAATGAAAAACTGTTTTTT.

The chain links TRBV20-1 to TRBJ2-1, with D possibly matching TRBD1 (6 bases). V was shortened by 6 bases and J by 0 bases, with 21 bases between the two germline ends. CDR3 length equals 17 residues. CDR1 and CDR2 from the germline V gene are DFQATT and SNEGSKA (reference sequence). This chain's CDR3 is CSALGTNTQSSYNEQFF. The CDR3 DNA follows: TGCAGTGCGCTCGGGACAAACACGCAGAGCTCCTACAATGAGCAGTTCTTC.

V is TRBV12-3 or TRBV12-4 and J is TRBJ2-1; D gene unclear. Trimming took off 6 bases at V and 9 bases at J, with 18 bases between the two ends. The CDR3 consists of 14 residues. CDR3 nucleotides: TGTGCCAGCAGACCAGCCCCCGCACCCCGTGAGCAGTTCTTC. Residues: CASRPAPAPREQFF.

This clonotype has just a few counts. The CDR3 loop reads CASSQKGWGDLDTQYF. CDR3 in DNA: TGTGCCAGCAGCCAAAAAGGATGGGGCGACCTCGATACGCAGTATTTT. The chain uses TRBV3-1 and TRBJ2-3, with D tentatively TRBD1 (5 bases). Trimming cost V 2 bases and J 6 bases, with 18 bases left between them. This CDR3 has 16 residues. From germline, CDR1 is LGHDT and CDR2 YNNKEL (reference sequence).

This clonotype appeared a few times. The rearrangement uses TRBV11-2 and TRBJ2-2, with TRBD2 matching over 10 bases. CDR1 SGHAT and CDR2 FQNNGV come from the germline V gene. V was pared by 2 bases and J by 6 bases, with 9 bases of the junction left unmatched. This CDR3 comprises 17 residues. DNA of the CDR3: TGTGCCAGCAGCTTAAGGTTTAAGCGGGGGGGCGCCGGGGAGCTGTTTTTT. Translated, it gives CASSLRFKRGGAGELFF.

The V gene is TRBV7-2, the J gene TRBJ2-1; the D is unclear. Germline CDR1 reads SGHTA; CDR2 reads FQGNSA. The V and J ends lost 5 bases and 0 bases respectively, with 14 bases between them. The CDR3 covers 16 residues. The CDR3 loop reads CASSQSAESSYNEQFF. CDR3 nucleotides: TGTGCCAGCAGCCAATCGGCAGAGAGCTCCTACAATGAGCAGTTCTTC.

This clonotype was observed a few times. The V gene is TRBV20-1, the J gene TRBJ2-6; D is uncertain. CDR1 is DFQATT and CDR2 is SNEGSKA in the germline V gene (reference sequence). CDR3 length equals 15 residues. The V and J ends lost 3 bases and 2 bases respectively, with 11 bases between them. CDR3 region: CSARPPGTGANVLTF. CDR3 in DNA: TGCAGTGCTAGGCCCCCCGGTACTGGGGCCAACGTCCTGACTTTC.

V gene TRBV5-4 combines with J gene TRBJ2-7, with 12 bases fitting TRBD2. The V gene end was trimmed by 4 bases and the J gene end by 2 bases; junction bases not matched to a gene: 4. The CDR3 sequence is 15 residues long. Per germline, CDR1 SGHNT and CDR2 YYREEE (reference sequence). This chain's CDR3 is CASSPTSGGTYEQYF. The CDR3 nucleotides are TGTGCCAGCAGCCCGACTAGCGGGGGTACCTACGAGCAGTACTTC.

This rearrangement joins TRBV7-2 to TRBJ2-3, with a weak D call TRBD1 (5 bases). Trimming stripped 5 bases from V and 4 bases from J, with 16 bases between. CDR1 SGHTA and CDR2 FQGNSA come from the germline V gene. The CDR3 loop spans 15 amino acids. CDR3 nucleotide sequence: TGTGCCAGCAGCCGAATTGGTCAGGGTGCAGATACGCAGTATTTT. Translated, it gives CASSRIGQGADTQYF.

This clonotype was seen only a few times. CDR3 loop: CASSPMASGGAYIQYF. The CDR3 bases are TGTGCCAGCAGCCCTATGGCTAGCGGGGGGGCTTACATTCAGTACTTC. The chain is built from TRBV11-2 and TRBJ2-4; 12 bases agree with TRBD2. V lost 5 bases, J lost 8 bases, and 10 bases stayed unmatched. This CDR3 comprises 16 residues. Germline lookup yields CDR1 SGHAT and CDR2 FQNNGV.

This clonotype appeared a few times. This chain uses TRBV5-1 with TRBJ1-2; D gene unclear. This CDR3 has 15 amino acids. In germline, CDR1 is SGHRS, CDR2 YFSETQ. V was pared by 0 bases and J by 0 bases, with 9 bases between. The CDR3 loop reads CASSLAGGTNYGYTF. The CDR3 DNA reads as TGCGCCAGCAGCTTGGCCGGCGGTACTAACTATGGCTACACCTTC. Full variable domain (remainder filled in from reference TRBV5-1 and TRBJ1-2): KAGVTQTPRYLIKTRGQQVTLSCSPISGHRSVSWYQQTPGQGLQFLFEYFSETQRNKGNFPGRFSGRQFSNSRSEMNVSTLELGDSALYLCASSLAGGTNYGYTFGSGTRLTVV.

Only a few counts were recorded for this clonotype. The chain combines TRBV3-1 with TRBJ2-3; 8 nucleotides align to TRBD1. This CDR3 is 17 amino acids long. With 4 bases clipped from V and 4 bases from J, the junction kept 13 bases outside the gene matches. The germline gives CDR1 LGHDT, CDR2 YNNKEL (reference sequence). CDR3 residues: CASSLEVRGTGADTQYF. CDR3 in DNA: TGTGCCAGCAGCCTTGAGGTTCGCGGGACAGGCGCAGATACGCAGTATTTT.

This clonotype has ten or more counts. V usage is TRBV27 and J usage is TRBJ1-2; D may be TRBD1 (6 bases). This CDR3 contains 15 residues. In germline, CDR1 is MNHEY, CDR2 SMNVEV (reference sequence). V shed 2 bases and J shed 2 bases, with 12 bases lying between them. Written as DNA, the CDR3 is TGTGCCAGCAGTTTAGCAGCAGGGGCCAACTATGGCTACACCTTC. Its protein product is CASSLAAGANYGYTF.

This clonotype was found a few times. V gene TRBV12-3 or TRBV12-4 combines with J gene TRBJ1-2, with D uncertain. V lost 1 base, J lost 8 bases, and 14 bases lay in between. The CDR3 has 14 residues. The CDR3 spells CASSLGAGRKGYTF. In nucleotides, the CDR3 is TGTGCCAGCAGTTTAGGTGCAGGCAGAAAGGGCTACACCTTC.

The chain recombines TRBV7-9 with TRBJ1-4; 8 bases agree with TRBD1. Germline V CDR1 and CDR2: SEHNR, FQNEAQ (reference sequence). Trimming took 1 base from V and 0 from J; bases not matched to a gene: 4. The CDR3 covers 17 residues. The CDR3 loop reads CASSLGQGKSTNEKLFF. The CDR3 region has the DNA TGTGCCAGCAGCTTAGGACAGGGGAAATCAACTAATGAAAAACTGTTTTTT.

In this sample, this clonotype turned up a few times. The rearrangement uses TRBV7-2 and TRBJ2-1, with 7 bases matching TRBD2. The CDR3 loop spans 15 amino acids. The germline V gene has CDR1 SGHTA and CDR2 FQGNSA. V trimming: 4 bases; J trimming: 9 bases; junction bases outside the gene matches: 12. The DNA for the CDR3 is TGTGCCAGCAGCTCACTATCACGGGGGGTGGGTGAGCAGTTCTTC. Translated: CASSSLSRGVGEQFF.